The sequence of this TCR beta chain was determined in a study of blood T cell repertoires in COVID-19. At the level of the study: Spain, Italy and the United States supplied samples that represented acute and convalescent COVID-19. T cells, B-cell-depleted T cells, or PBMCs supplied cDNA or gDNA.

Germline CDR1 and CDR2: SGHTA and FQGNSA. The CDR3 spans 13 residues. V was clipped by 2 bases and J by 10 bases, with 11 bases between them. The data were produced by immunoSEQ multiplex PCR, yet TCRdb's version contains in-frame clones alone and is incomplete. The sample carries roughly 190,000 clones, 65% to 85% recorded once. Grouping used clinical history reported by participants in a survey and questionnaire. Sequencing was carried out using PBMCs or T cells enriched from blood (not recorded which). This sequence originates from a woman in her 30s who had been exposed to COVID-19. V usage is TRBV7-2 and J usage is TRBJ2-2; weak D call: TRBD1 (6 bases). The CDR3 sequence: CASSLPYRAELFF. The CDR3 nucleotides are TGTGCCAGCAGCTTACCCTACAGGGCGGAGCTGTTTTTT.